Following are 25 T cell receptor beta chains from one sample sequenced in a study of OX40 agonist ivuxolimab in advanced cancers. Produced via immunoSEQ multiplex PCR; TCRdb's table is partial and in-frame only. The sample shows roughly 62,000 clones, 92% of them seen only once. The sample in question was CD4+ or CD8+ T cells sorted from blood, obtained in a trial of the OX40 agonist ivuxolimab. These receptors originate from an adult with an advanced solid tumor such as melanoma, head and neck, liver or kidney cancer.

The genes are TRBV9 and TRBJ1-2, with 8 bases identical to TRBD1. The germline gives CDR1 SGDLS, CDR2 YYNGEE. The CDR3 runs to 15 residues. The V gene end was trimmed by 3 bases and the J gene end by 3 bases; junction bases not matched to a gene: 7. The CDR3 DNA reads as TGTGCCAGCAGCGGGCGGACAGGGTGGGACTATGGCTACACCTTC. Translation gives CASSGRTGWDYGYTF. The variable domain in full, with the rest retrieved from reference TRBV9 and TRBJ1-2, is DSGVTQTPKHLITATGQRVTLRCSPRSGDLSVYWYQQSLDQGLQFLIQYYNGEERAKGNILERFSAQQFPDLHSELNLSSLELGDSALYFCASSGRTGWDYGYTFGSGTRLTVV.

This chain connects TRBV29-1 to TRBJ2-7; D is uncertain. Trimming removed 7 bases at V and 0 bases at J, with 7 bases between. The germline V gene encodes CDR1 SQVTM and CDR2 ANQGSEA. The CDR3 extends over 11 amino acids. The CDR3 loop reads CSASSSYEQYF. The CDR3 bases are TGCAGCGCCTCCAGCTCCTACGAGCAGTACTTC.

The chain recombines TRBV28 with TRBJ1-6; D not certain. The germline V gene has CDR1 MDHEN and CDR2 SYDVKM. V was shortened by 5 bases and J by 11 bases, with 16 bases between the two germline ends. The CDR3 length is 14 residues. CDR3 amino acids: CASSPQAEPTPLHF. As DNA, the CDR3 is TGTGCCAGCAGTCCGCAAGCGGAACCGACACCCCTCCACTTT. Complete variable domain (other parts from reference TRBV28 and TRBJ1-6): DVKVTQSSRYLVKRTGEKVFLECVQDMDHENMFWYRQDPGLGLRLIYFSYDVKMKEKGDIPEGYSVSREKKERFSLILESASTNQTSMYLCASSPQAEPTPLHFGNGTRLTVT.

This chain uses TRBV11-2 with TRBJ2-7; D not resolved. V was clipped by 0 bases and J by 7 bases, with 13 bases between them. The length of the CDR3 is 14 residues. Germline CDR1 and CDR2: SGHAT and FQNNGV. The DNA for the CDR3 is TGTGCCAGCAGCTTAGAAGTGGCAACCCCGGAGCAGTACTTC. It translates to CASSLEVATPEQYF.

This chain uses TRBV2 with TRBJ1-4; D unresolved. This CDR3 has 14 residues. In germline, CDR1 is SNHLY, CDR2 FYNNEI. V was clipped by 3 bases and J by 7 bases, with 12 bases between them. The CDR3 DNA is TGTGCCAGCAGTGATCTCTTTAAAGGTGAAAAACTGTTTTTT. Translation: CASSDLFKGEKLFF. Supplemented by reference TRBV2 and TRBJ1-4, the full variable domain reads EPEVTQTPSHQVTQMGQEVILRCVPISNHLYFYWYRQILGQKVEFLVSFYNNEISEKSEIFDDQFSVERPDGSNFTLKIRSTKLEDSAMYFCASSDLFKGEKLFFGSGTQLSVL.

The rearrangement uses TRBV30 and TRBJ1-1; D possibly corresponds to TRBD1 (6 bases). There are 14 residues in the CDR3. CDR1 and CDR2 from the germline V gene are GTSNPN and SVGIG (reference sequence). V was cut by 0 bases and J by 4 bases, with 12 bases left in between. CDR3: CAWSVDSRGTEAFF. The CDR3, as DNA: TGTGCCTGGAGTGTGGACAGCCGCGGCACTGAAGCTTTCTTT.

J is TRBJ1-2 and V is TRBV7-9, with 7 bases identical to TRBD1. There are 15 residues in the CDR3. Looked up from germline, CDR1 is SEHNR and CDR2 is FQNEAQ (reference sequence). Trimming at V came to 4 bases and at J to 2 bases, leaving 7 bases not matched to a gene. CDR3 amino acids: CASSSAQQGNYGYTF. The CDR3 DNA is TGTGCCAGCAGCTCCGCACAACAGGGGAACTATGGCTACACCTTC.

This chain links TRBV6-5 with TRBJ1-1; TRBD1 matches 7 bases. This CDR3 is built from 13 residues. Germline V gives CDR1 MNHEY, CDR2 SVGAGI. V shed 2 bases and J 4 bases; nucleotides not matched to a gene: 1. CDR3 region: CASSYRGPTEAFF. DNA of the CDR3: TGTGCCAGCAGTTACAGGGGGCCCACTGAAGCTTTCTTT.

This chain links TRBV6-6 with TRBJ2-1, with a tentative D call TRBD2 (6 bases). CDR3 size: 14 residues. Germline V CDR1 and CDR2: MNHNY, SVGAGI (reference sequence). V lost 6 bases, J lost 8 bases, and 17 bases lay in between. In DNA form, the CDR3 reads TGTGCCAGCAGAGAAACACGGGGGAAAGATGAGCAGTTCTTC. Translating gives CASRETRGKDEQFF.

The genes are TRBV18 and TRBJ2-5; D ambiguous. The CDR3 length is 15 residues. The germline gives CDR1 KGHSH, CDR2 LQKENI. V was pared by 3 bases and J by 5 bases, with 16 bases between. CDR3 in amino acids: CASSPRQASGETQYF. For the CDR3, the DNA is TGTGCCAGCTCACCCCGGCAGGCGAGTGGGGAGACCCAGTACTTC.

V is TRBV5-1 and J is TRBJ2-5, with TRBD1 identical over 7 bases. Germline CDR1 and CDR2: SGHRS and YFSETQ. The J segment lost 5 bases and the V segment lost 4 bases, leaving 11 bases of the junction unmatched. The CDR3 covers 15 residues. CDR3 coding DNA: TGCGCCAGCAGCGCGGGTGCAGGGGGAAAGGAGACCCAGTACTTC. Protein product: CASSAGAGGKETQYF.

The chain has TRBV7-9 and TRBJ2-5; possibly TRBD2 for D (5 bases). V lost 5 bases and J 5 bases, leaving 15 bases between the germline ends. CDR3 length equals 14 residues. The germline V gene encodes CDR1 SEHNR and CDR2 FQNEAQ (reference sequence). CDR3 protein: CASSPWTPEETQYF. In nucleotides, the CDR3 is TGTGCCAGCAGCCCATGGACTCCGGAGGAGACCCAGTACTTC.

The chain is built from TRBV6-1 and TRBJ2-7; 10 positions agree with TRBD2. Germline V CDR1 and CDR2: MNHNS, SASEGT. CDR3 length equals 15 residues. J gave up 2 bases and V 5 bases, and 6 bases lay outside the gene matches. The DNA of the CDR3 is TGTGCCAGCAGTCTAACTAGCGGGAACCCCTACGAGCAGTACTTC. The encoded protein is CASSLTSGNPYEQYF.

The CDR3 DNA is TGTGCCAGCAGCAAAGGAATCACCGGGGAGCTGTTTTTT. This translates into CASSKGITGELFF. The rearrangement joins TRBV7-3 to TRBJ2-2; D is ambiguous. Trimming left V 5 bases short and J 4 bases short, with 8 bases between. Germline loops: CDR1 SGHTA, CDR2 FQGTGA. The CDR3 has 13 amino acids.

The J gene is TRBJ1-1, the V gene TRBV10-1; tentative D call: TRBD1 (6 bases). Germline V gene data show CDR1 as WNHNN and CDR2 as SYGVQD (reference sequence). Trimming shortened V by 3 bases and J by 1 base, and 12 bases separated the two germline ends. This CDR3 is 15 amino acids long. The CDR3 protein is CASSEFGGGNTEAFF. In DNA, the CDR3 is TGCGCCAGCAGTGAATTTGGAGGGGGGAACACTGAAGCTTTCTTT.

The chain carries TRBV9 and TRBJ2-7, with a possible D match to TRBD2 (7 bases). The CDR3 extends over 15 amino acids. In germline, CDR1 is SGDLS, CDR2 YYNGEE. V gave up 0 bases and J gave up 7 bases, with 17 bases separating them. CDR3 residues: CASSVGEGGDLEQYF. As DNA, the CDR3 is TGTGCCAGCAGCGTAGGGGAGGGGGGGGACTTGGAGCAGTACTTC. The full variable domain, in which reference TRBV9 and TRBJ2-7 provide the parts outside the CDR3, is DSGVTQTPKHLITATGQRVTLRCSPRSGDLSVYWYQQSLDQGLQFLIQYYNGEERAKGNILERFSAQQFPDLHSELNLSSLELGDSALYFCASSVGEGGDLEQYFGPGTRLTVT.

The CDR3 loop is CASSVGGTIGYTF. CDR3 coding DNA: TGTGCCAGCAGCGTAGGGGGGACAATTGGCTACACCTTC. The chain employs TRBV9 and TRBJ1-2, with D possibly being TRBD1 (6 bases). From germline, CDR1 is SGDLS and CDR2 YYNGEE. CDR3 length: 13 amino acids. V was cut by 0 bases and J by 7 bases, with 10 bases left in between.

CDR3 loop: CASRGGEFGPQHF. As DNA, the CDR3 is TGTGCCAGTAGGGGGGGGGAATTCGGGCCCCAGCATTTT. The rearrangement joins TRBV19 to TRBJ1-5, with D possibly TRBD1 on 5 matching bases. The CDR3 has 13 amino acids. V was trimmed by 6 bases and J by 9 bases, leaving 15 bases between them. Germline V lookup: CDR1 LNHDA, CDR2 SQIVND (reference sequence).

This rearrangement joins TRBV5-1 to TRBJ2-1; D is unclear. Germline V gene sequence: CDR1 SGHRS, CDR2 YFSETQ. CDR3 length: 14 amino acids. The ends were cut back, 3 bases at V and 6 bases at J, with 13 bases in the middle. This chain's CDR3 is CASSSMPGGNEQFF. The CDR3 bases are TGCGCCAGCAGCTCAATGCCCGGCGGCAATGAGCAGTTCTTC.

This clone has just one count. V gene TRBV20-1 combines with J gene TRBJ2-1; possible D gene TRBD1, 6 bases. The CDR3 totals 11 residues. V lost 6 bases and J lost 7, with 10 bases in between. Germline loops: CDR1 DFQATT, CDR2 SNEGSKA (reference sequence). The CDR3 bases are TGCAGTGCAACGGGACAAAATGAGCAGTTCTTC. It specifies CSATGQNEQFF.

The chain combines TRBV6-6 with TRBJ2-5; possibly TRBD2 for D (6 bases). V shed 6 bases and J shed 1 base, with 15 bases lying between them. Germline CDR1 is MNHNY and CDR2 is SVGAGI (reference sequence). The CDR3 contains 15 residues. The CDR3, as DNA: TGTGCCAGCAGCCTGGCTAGCGCCCTCCAAGAGACCCAGTACTTC. Encoded protein: CASSLASALQETQYF.

This clone was observed once. V usage is TRBV25-1 and J usage is TRBJ2-4; no definite D call. Trimming cost V 6 bases and J 1 base, with 7 bases left between them. Germline V CDR1 and CDR2: MGHDK, SYGVNS. The CDR3 spans 13 residues. CDR3 region: CASRGSAKNIQYF. CDR3 DNA sequence: TGTGCCAGCAGGGGGTCGGCCAAAAACATTCAGTACTTC.

V and J are TRBV4-1 and TRBJ2-1; tentatively, D is TRBD2 (6 bases). The V gene lost 1 base and the J gene lost 0 bases, with 10 bases spanning the gap. The CDR3 is 16 amino acids. Germline V gene lookup returns CDR1 MGHRA and CDR2 YSYEKL. In DNA form, the CDR3 reads TGCGCCAGCAGCCAAGTCGCGGGGAACTCCTACAATGAGCAGTTCTTC. Translation: CASSQVAGNSYNEQFF.

The chain employs TRBV11-3 and TRBJ1-5; TRBD1 aligns across 7 bases. CDR3 length equals 17 residues. Germline loops: CDR1 SGHNT, CDR2 YENEEA. V was clipped by 1 base and J by 3 bases; unmatched bases: 9. In DNA form, the CDR3 reads TGTGCCAGCAGCTTAGGTGGCGACAGGGACTTCAATCAGCCCCAGCATTTT. Amino acids: CASSLGGDRDFNQPQHF.

The chain recombines TRBV6-1 with TRBJ2-3; 8 bases agree with TRBD1. This CDR3 is 14 amino acids long. Trimming cost V 7 bases and J 3 bases; bases outside gene matches: 6. Germline loops: CDR1 MNHNS, CDR2 SASEGT. For the CDR3, the DNA is TGTGCCAGCATCATTGGACAGGGAACAGATACGCAGTATTTT. Its translation: CASIIGQGTDTQYF.